The 12 T cell receptor beta chains reported below all come from one sample, sequenced in a study of shared clonotypes between healthy human individuals. Generated by immunoSEQ multiplex PCR, the TCRdb table keeps only in-frame clones and is missing some. This table holds approximately 740,000 clones, approximately 92% found once. Naive CD8 isolation took CD45RO-negative cells positively selected for CCR7 and excluded terminally differentiated effector memory CD45RA+ cells. The sequenced material came from naive CD8+ T cells sorted from blood. These receptors were taken from a man aged 25-40 years in good health.

This clone was counted once. The V call is TRBV5-1, the J call TRBJ2-1; 13 bases map to TRBD2. This CDR3 comprises 16 residues. V was pared by 2 bases and J by 7 bases, with 6 bases of the junction left unmatched. CDR1 SGHRS and CDR2 YFSETQ come from the germline V gene. The CDR3 loop is CASSLTSGRVGNEQFF. The CDR3 nucleotides read TGCGCCAGCAGCTTAACTAGCGGGAGGGTAGGGAATGAGCAGTTCTTC.

V is TRBV11-1 and J is TRBJ2-5; D perhaps matches TRBD2 (6 bases). The germline V gene encodes CDR1 SGHAT and CDR2 FQDESV (reference sequence). The length of the CDR3 is 15 residues. Trimming pared 5 bases from V and 5 bases from J, leaving 18 bases between. The CDR3 reads CASSPRLVEQETQYF. The CDR3 DNA follows: TGTGCCAGCAGCCCCCGACTAGTCGAGCAGGAGACCCAGTACTTC.

The CDR3 DNA sequence: TGTGCCAGCAGCTTATTCTCCCGACAGAACTACGAGCAGTACTTC. Translation gives CASSLFSRQNYEQYF. V is TRBV13 and J is TRBJ2-7; a possible D gene is TRBD1 (5 bases). CDR3 length: 15 amino acids. Germline values: CDR1 PRHDT, CDR2 FYEKMQ (reference sequence). The V gene lost 2 bases and the J gene lost 3 bases, with 14 bases spanning the gap.

The gene calls are TRBV11-2 and TRBJ2-3; 7 bases align to TRBD2. The CDR3 covers 15 residues. V gave up 4 bases and J gave up 5 bases; unmatched junction bases: 9. Germline V gives CDR1 SGHAT, CDR2 FQNNGV. The DNA of the CDR3 is TGTGCCAGCAGCTATCCGGGACTACGGATAGATACGCAGTATTTT. This translates into CASSYPGLRIDTQYF. The complete variable domain, with remaining parts taken from reference TRBV11-2 and TRBJ2-3, reads EAGVAQSPRYKIIEKRQSVAFWCNPISGHATLYWYQQILGQGPKLLIQFQNNGVVDDSQLPKDRFSAERLKGVDSTLKIQPAKLEDSAVYLCASSYPGLRIDTQYFGPGTRLTVL.

The chain carries TRBV30 and TRBJ2-2; no clear D. The CDR3 loop spans 16 amino acids. V lost 0 bases and J lost 2, with 13 bases in between. Germline assignment: CDR1 GTSNPN and CDR2 SVGIG (reference sequence). In nucleotides, the CDR3 is TGTGCCTGGAGTGTAAGTTACTCGGCAAACACCGGGGAGCTGTTTTTT. Translating it yields CAWSVSYSANTGELFF.

The chain has TRBV27 and TRBJ2-7; 9 bases are shared with TRBD1. Unmatched junction bases numbered 6, after V lost 4 bases and J lost 2 bases. CDR1 is MNHEY and CDR2 is SMNVEV in the germline V gene (reference sequence). The CDR3 consists of 15 residues. The CDR3 loop is CASSSAGTGTYEQYF. CDR3 in DNA: TGTGCCAGCAGTTCCGCCGGGACAGGGACCTACGAGCAGTACTTC.

J is TRBJ2-1 and V is TRBV6-1; possibly TRBD1 for D (6 bases). CDR1 is MNHNS, CDR2 SASEGT, per germline. The CDR3 covers 13 residues. Trimming pared 10 bases from V and 4 bases from J, leaving 14 bases between. DNA for the CDR3: TGTGCCAACGGCTGGGGGCCTTACAATGAGCAGTTCTTC. This sequence encodes CANGWGPYNEQFF.

The chain couples TRBV2 to TRBJ2-1; D unclear. The V and J ends lost 6 bases and 8 bases respectively, with 14 bases between them. The CDR3 runs to 13 residues. CDR1 and CDR2 from the germline V gene are SNHLY and FYNNEI. CDR3 DNA sequence: TGTGCCAGCAGGGAGCGACCTGGGGATGAGCAGTTCTTC. Translating gives CASRERPGDEQFF.

CDR3: CATSRDIGSGEETQYF. The CDR3 DNA follows: TGTGCCACCAGCAGAGATATCGGCAGCGGGGAAGAGACCCAGTACTTC. This chain joins TRBV15 and TRBJ2-5; 7 bases fit TRBD2. CDR3 size: 16 residues. Germline lookup yields CDR1 LNHNV and CDR2 YYDKDF (reference sequence). Losses at the gene ends were 0 bases for V and 3 bases for J; bases not matched to a gene: 7.

In DNA form, the CDR3 reads TGCGCCAGCAGCCAAGTTGGGTCATCCAGAAGCACAGATACGCAGTATTTT. It specifies CASSQVGSSRSTDTQYF. The chain joins TRBV4-1 to TRBJ2-3, with D hard to call. Between the trimmed V and J ends, which lost 1 base and 0 bases, there was a span of 14 bases. Germline CDR1 is MGHRA and CDR2 is YSYEKL. The CDR3 is made up of 17 amino acids.

With respect to this clone: The same CDR3 is also encoded by other DNA sequences in this sample. The rearrangement uses TRBV5-1 and TRBJ2-7; TRBD1 matches 7 bases. Unmatched junction bases numbered 4, after V lost 2 bases and J lost 2 bases. Germline V gives CDR1 SGHRS, CDR2 YFSETQ. This CDR3 contains 14 residues. CDR3 loop: CASSFGTGAYEQYF. Written as DNA, the CDR3 is TGCGCCAGCAGCTTCGGCACAGGGGCCTACGAGCAGTACTTC.

The V gene is TRBV7-9, the J gene TRBJ2-6, with D perhaps assigned TRBD1 or TRBD2 (6 bases each). Germline V gives CDR1 SEHNR, CDR2 FQNEAQ (reference sequence). The CDR3 is made up of 16 amino acids. The ends were cut back, 0 bases at V and 4 bases at J, with 10 bases in the middle. The CDR3 DNA reads TGTGCCAGCAGCTTAGCCGGGGGCGAAGGGGCCAACGTCCTGACTTTC. Translation gives CASSLAGGEGANVLTF.